What follows are 8 T cell receptor beta chains derived from one specimen sequenced in a study of blood T cell repertoires in COVID-19. Generated by immunoSEQ multiplex PCR, the TCRdb table keeps only in-frame clones and is missing some. In the table there are 330,000 or so clones, roughly 90% of which are singletons. The sequencing input was PBMCs or T cells enriched from blood (not recorded which). The receptor source for this set is a woman aged 30 to 39 who had been exposed to COVID-19.

This chain links TRBV3-1 (or the pseudogene TRBV3-2) with TRBJ2-1, with TRBD2 matching over 9 bases. Trimming at V came to 2 bases and at J to 8 bases, leaving 4 bases not matched to a gene. The CDR3 has 14 amino acids. The germline V gene encodes CDR1 LGHDT and CDR2 YNNKEL (reference sequence). CDR3 nucleotide sequence: TGTGCCAGCAGCCAAAGTAGCGGGAGTGATGAGCAGTTCTTC. This encodes CASSQSSGSDEQFF.

The rearrangement links TRBV6-5 to TRBJ1-6, with TRBD1 matching 8 bases. This CDR3 has 15 residues. Germline CDR1 MNHEY, CDR2 SVGAGI. Germline trimming cut 6 bases from V and 16 bases from J; bases unmatched to any gene: 17. The CDR3 DNA sequence: TGTGCCAGCAGAAGCCCGGGACAGGACCCGGGAGGACTCCACTTT. It translates to CASRSPGQDPGGLHF.

CDR3 coding DNA: TGTGCCACCGGCTTAGGGAGTTTTGATACGCAGTATTTT. Translation gives CATGLGSFDTQYF. The rearrangement joins TRBV15 to TRBJ2-3, with D possibly matching TRBD2 (5 bases). The CDR3 runs 13 residues. Deletions cut 8 bases from V and 6 bases from J, with 15 bases between. Germline loops: CDR1 LNHNV, CDR2 YYDKDF (reference sequence). The whole variable domain, filled in from reference TRBV15 and TRBJ2-3, reads DAMVIQNPRYQVTQFGKPVTLSCSQTLNHNVMYWYQQKSSQAPKLLFHYYDKDFNNEADTPDNFQSRRPNTSFCFLDIRSPGLGDTAMYLCATGLGSFDTQYFGPGTRLTVL.

J is TRBJ2-2 and V is TRBV27; TRBD2 aligns across 13 bases. The CDR3 loop spans 18 amino acids. V lost 4 bases and J lost 4; bases outside the gene matches: 9. Germline loops: CDR1 MNHEY, CDR2 SMNVEV (reference sequence). This CDR3 is CASSSGTSGTASTGELFF. CDR3 nucleotides: TGTGCCAGCAGTTCCGGGACTAGCGGGACTGCGAGCACCGGGGAGCTGTTTTTT.

V usage is TRBV5-4 and J usage is TRBJ1-4; TRBD1 is a possible D gene (5 bases). The V and J ends lost 4 bases and 0 bases respectively, with 10 bases between them. This CDR3 contains 15 residues. Germline CDR1 SGHNT, CDR2 YYREEE (reference sequence). This CDR3 reads CASSGTDATNEKLFF. The CDR3 DNA reads TGTGCCAGCAGCGGGACTGATGCAACTAATGAAAAACTGTTTTTT.

The rearrangement links TRBV10-2 to TRBJ1-5; D is unresolved. The CDR3 is made up of 18 amino acids. With 7 bases removed from V and 0 bases from J, the gap between germline ends came to 22 bases. Germline CDR1 is WSHSY and CDR2 is SAAADI. Here the CDR3 reads CASTRDGPTAHSNQPQHF. The CDR3 nucleotides are TGCGCCAGCACCCGTGATGGGCCCACGGCCCATAGCAATCAGCCCCAGCATTTT.

The chain combines TRBV28 with TRBJ1-4; a possible D gene is TRBD1 (6 bases). CDR1 is MDHEN and CDR2 is SYDVKM in the germline V gene. The germline V and J ends were trimmed by 4 bases and 6 bases, with 15 bases remaining between them. The CDR3 consists of 15 residues. DNA of the CDR3: TGTGCCAGCAGTTCCGGACAGACGGGTGATGAAAAACTGTTTTTT. Translating gives CASSSGQTGDEKLFF.

This sequence joins TRBV29-1 and TRBJ1-2; D gene ambiguous. The germline gives CDR1 SQVTM, CDR2 ANQGSEA. V lost 5 bases and J 8 bases, leaving 15 bases between the germline ends. The CDR3 consists of 12 residues. This CDR3 is CSVSLTREGYTF. The CDR3 nucleotides are TGCAGCGTTAGCTTGACCCGGGAGGGCTACACCTTC.